This T cell receptor beta chain is drawn from a study of shared clonotypes between healthy human individuals. Study in general: Each donor's CD4 naive and CD4 memory cells filled three plates apiece, CD8 naive two, and CD8 memory one.

Deep was the level used in running the assay. TCRdb's copy holds only in-frame clones and misses some; the assay was immunoSEQ multiplex PCR. The data show about 1.5 million clones, approximately 98% seen once. The receptor was derived from a man between 25 and 39 years old in good health. The sequencing input was naive CD4+ T cells sorted from blood. Noted subset: CD45RA+ positively selected.

The CDR3 sequence is CASNLNGANVLTF. Written as DNA, the CDR3 is TGTGCCAGCAATCTAAATGGGGCCAACGTCCTGACTTTC. This chain links TRBV28 with TRBJ2-6, with unresolved D. Trimming took off 7 bases at V and 3 bases at J, with 7 bases between the two ends. The CDR3 is 13 amino acids. Germline V gene lookup returns CDR1 MDHEN and CDR2 SYDVKM.